This T cell receptor (beta chain) was recorded in a study of cytomegalovirus exposure and HLA in healthy donors. On this clone itself: What it binds is not known.

Sequencing was performed with immunoSEQ multiplex PCR; in TCRdb, only in-frame clones are kept and a portion is missing. The sample lists under 200,000 clones; roughly nine tenths were seen once. General study points: It was found in a later analysis that first-cohort TCR clusters tended to co-occur in the approximately 120 validation repertoires. According to reports, the classifier identified cytomegalovirus status with high specificity and sensitivity.

V was cut by 5 bases and J by 4 bases, with 15 bases left in between. Germline V lookup: CDR1 MNHNY, CDR2 SVGAGI (reference sequence). This CDR3 spans 15 amino acids. This TCR derives from a woman aged 18-30 years in good health and CMV-seropositive. The chain has TRBV6-6 and TRBJ1-3; D perhaps matches TRBD1 (6 bases). Input material: PBMCs. The CDR3 is CASSRQPGDGNTIYF. The CDR3 bases are TGTGCCAGCAGTCGCCAACCAGGGGACGGAAACACCATATATTTT.